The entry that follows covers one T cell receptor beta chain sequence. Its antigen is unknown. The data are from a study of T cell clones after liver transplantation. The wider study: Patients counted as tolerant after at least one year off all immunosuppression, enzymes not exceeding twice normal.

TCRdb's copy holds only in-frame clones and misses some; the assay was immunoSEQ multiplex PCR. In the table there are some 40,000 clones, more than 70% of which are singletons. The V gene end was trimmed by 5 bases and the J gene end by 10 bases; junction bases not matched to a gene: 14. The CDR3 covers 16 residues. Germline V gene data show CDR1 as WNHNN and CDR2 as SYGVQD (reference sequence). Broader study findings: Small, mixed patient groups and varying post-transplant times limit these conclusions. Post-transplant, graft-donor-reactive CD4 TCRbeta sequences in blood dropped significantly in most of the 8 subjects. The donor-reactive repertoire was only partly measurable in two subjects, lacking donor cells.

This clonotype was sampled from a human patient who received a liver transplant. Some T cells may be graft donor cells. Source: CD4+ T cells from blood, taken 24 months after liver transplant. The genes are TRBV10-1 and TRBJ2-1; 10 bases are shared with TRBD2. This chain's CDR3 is CASSSGPLAGVKEQFF. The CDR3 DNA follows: TGCGCCAGCAGTTCCGGGCCTCTAGCGGGGGTTAAGGAGCAGTTCTTC.